The T cell receptor beta chain described here comes from a study of blood T cell repertoires in COVID-19. At the level of the study: The United States, Italy and Spain supplied acute and convalescent COVID-19 samples.

Repertoires were generated with immunoSEQ multiplex PCR, while TCRdb's copy carries only in-frame clones and drops some. The profile shows some 300,000 clones, around 91% of them singletons. The CDR3 is made up of 13 amino acids. Germline values: CDR1 SGHAT, CDR2 FQNNGV. Trimming left V 0 bases short and J 0 bases short, with 2 bases between. The chain links TRBV11-2 to TRBJ1-1; no clear D. The sample comprised peripheral blood. This clonotype was obtained from a woman in her thirties or forties with COVID-19, enrolled during active disease. The CDR3 sequence: CASSLDMNTEAFF. In DNA, the CDR3 is TGTGCCAGCAGCTTAGACATGAACACTGAAGCTTTCTTT.